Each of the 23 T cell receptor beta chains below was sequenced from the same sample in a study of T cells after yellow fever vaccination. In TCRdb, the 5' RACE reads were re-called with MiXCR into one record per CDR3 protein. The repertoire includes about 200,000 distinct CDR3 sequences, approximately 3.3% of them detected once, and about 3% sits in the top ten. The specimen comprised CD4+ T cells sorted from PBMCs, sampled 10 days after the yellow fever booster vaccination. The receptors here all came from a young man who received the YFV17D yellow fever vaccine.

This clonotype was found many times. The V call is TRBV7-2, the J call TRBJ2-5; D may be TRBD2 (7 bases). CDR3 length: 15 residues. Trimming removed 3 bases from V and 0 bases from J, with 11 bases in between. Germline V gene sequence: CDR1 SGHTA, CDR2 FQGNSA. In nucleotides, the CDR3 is TGTGCCAGCAGCTTTCGCGGGGGCCACCAAGAGACCCAGTACTTC. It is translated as CASSFRGGHQETQYF.

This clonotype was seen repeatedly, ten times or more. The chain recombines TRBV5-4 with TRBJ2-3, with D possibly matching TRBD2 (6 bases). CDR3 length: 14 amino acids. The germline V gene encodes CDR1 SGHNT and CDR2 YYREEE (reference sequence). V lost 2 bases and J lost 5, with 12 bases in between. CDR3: CASSLDLGGDTQYF. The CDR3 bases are TGTGCCAGCAGCTTAGACCTGGGGGGAGATACGCAGTATTTT.

Written as DNA, the CDR3 is TGTGCCAGCAGCTTGGGGCCCCGATCCTACGAGCAGTACTTC. Translating it yields CASSLGPRSYEQYF. This chain joins TRBV5-8 and TRBJ2-7, with no clear D. CDR1 is SGHTS, CDR2 YDEGEE, per germline. Trimming took 0 bases from V and 1 from J, leaving 8 bases between them. This CDR3 contains 14 residues.

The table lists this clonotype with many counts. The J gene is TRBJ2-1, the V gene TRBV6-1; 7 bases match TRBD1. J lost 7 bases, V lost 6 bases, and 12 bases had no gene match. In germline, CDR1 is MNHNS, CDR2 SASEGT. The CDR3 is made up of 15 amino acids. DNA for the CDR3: TGTGCCAGCAGCTCAAACCAACAGGGGTTGAATGAGCAGTTCTTC. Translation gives CASSSNQQGLNEQFF.

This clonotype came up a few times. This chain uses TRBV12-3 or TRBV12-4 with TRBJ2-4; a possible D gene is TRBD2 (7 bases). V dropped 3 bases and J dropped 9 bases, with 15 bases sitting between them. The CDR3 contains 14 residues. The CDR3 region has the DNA TGTGCCAGCAGTTTTAATTTGGGAGGGGGCATTCAGTACTTC. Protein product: CASSFNLGGGIQYF.

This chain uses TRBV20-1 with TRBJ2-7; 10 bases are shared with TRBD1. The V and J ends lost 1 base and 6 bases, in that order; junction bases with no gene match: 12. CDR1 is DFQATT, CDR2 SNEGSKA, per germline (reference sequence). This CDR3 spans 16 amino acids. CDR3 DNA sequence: TGCAGTGCTAGAGGCGGAGGGGGGACAGGGGTTGGCGAGCAGTACGTC. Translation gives CSARGGGGTGVGEQYV.

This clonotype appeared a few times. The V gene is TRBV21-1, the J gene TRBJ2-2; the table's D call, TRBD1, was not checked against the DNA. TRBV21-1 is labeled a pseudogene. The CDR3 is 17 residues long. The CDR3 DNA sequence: TGTGCCAGCAGCACAGACCACAGGGGGCGCGAGGTCGGGGAGCTGTTTTTT. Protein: CASSTDHRGREVGELFF.

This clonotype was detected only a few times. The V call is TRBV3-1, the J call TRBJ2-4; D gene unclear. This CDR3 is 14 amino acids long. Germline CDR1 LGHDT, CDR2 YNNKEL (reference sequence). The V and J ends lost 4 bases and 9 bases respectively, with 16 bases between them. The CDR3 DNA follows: TGTGCCAGCAGCCTCAAATCGAAGGGTGGCATTCAGTACTTC. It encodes CASSLKSKGGIQYF.

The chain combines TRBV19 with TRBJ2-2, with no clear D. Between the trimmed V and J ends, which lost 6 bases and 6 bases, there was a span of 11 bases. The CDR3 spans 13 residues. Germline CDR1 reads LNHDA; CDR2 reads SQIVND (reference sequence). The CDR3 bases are TGTGCCAGTAGCCTGAAGGTCCCCGGGGAGCTGTTTTTT. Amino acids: CASSLKVPGELFF.

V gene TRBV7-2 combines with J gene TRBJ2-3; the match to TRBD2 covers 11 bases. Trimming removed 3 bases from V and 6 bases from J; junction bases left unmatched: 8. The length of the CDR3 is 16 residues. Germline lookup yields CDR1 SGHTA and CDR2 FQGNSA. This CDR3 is CASSFRSGGDLDTQYF. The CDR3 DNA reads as TGTGCCAGCAGCTTCCGTAGCGGGGGGGATCTTGATACGCAGTATTTT. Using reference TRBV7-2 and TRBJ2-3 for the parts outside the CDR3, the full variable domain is GAGVSQSPSNKVTEKGKDVELRCDPISGHTALYWYRQSLGQGLEFLIYFQGNSAPDKSGLPSDRFSAERTGGSVSTLTIQRTQQEDSAVYLCASSFRSGGDLDTQYFGPGTRLTVL.

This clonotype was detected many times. CDR3 nucleotides: TGTGCCAGCAGACCTCAGGGTATTCGAGCCAAAAACATTCAGTACTTC. This translates into CASRPQGIRAKNIQYF. V gene TRBV7-9 combines with J gene TRBJ2-4; D may be TRBD1 (5 bases). Germline values: CDR1 SEHNR, CDR2 FQNEAQ (reference sequence). The germline V and J ends were trimmed by 6 bases and 0 bases, with 15 bases remaining between them. The CDR3 totals 16 residues.

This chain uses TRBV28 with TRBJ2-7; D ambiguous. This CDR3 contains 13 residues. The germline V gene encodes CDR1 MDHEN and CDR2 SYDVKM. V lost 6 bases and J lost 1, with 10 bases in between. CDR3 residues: CASSRLQSYEQYV. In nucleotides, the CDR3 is TGTGCCAGCAGCCGCTTACAGTCCTACGAGCAGTACGTC.

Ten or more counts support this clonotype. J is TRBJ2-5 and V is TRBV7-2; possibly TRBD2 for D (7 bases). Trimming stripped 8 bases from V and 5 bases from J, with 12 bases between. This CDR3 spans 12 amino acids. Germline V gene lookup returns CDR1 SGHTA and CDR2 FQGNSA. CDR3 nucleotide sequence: TGTGCCAGCCGGGGGGCCAGTGAGACCCAGTACTTC. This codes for CASRGASETQYF.

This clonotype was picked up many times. CDR3 residues: CASSLDSGGGAKNIQYF. CDR3 nucleotides: TGTGCCAGCAGCTTAGATAGTGGCGGGGGGGCCAAAAACATTCAGTACTTC. The rearrangement joins TRBV7-3 to TRBJ2-4, with TRBD2 matching over 8 bases. After removal of 2 bases from V and 1 base from J, the junction contained 7 bases not matched to a gene. The CDR3 is 17 residues long. From germline, CDR1 is SGHTA and CDR2 FQGTGA.

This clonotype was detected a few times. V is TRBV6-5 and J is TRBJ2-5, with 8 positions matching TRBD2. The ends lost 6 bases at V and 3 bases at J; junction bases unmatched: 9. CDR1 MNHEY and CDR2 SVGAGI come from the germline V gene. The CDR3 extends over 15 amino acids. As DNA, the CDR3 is TGTGCCAGCAGGAGCAGCGGGGGAGGCGAAGAGACCCAGTACTTC. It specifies CASRSSGGGEETQYF.

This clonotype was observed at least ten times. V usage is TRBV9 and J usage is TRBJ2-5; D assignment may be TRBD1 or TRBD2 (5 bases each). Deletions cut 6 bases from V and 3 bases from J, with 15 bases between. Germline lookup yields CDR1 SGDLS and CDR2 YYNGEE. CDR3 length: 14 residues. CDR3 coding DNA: TGTGCCAGCAACCGCGTAGGGACCGAAGAGACCCAGTACTTC. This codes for CASNRVGTEETQYF. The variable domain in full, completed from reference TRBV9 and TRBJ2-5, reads DSGVTQTPKHLITATGQRVTLRCSPRSGDLSVYWYQQSLDQGLQFLIQYYNGEERAKGNILERFSAQQFPDLHSELNLSSLELGDSALYFCASNRVGTEETQYFGPGTRLLVL.

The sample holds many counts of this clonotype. The CDR3 spells CASSADWYNEQFF. CDR3 DNA sequence: TGCGCCAGCAGCGCGGACTGGTACAATGAGCAGTTCTTC. This sequence joins TRBV5-1 and TRBJ2-1, with TRBD2 as a possible D gene (5 bases). Germline CDR1 reads SGHRS; CDR2 reads YFSETQ. The CDR3 totals 13 residues. The V end lost 4 bases, the J end lost 4 bases, and 9 bases lay between the germline ends.

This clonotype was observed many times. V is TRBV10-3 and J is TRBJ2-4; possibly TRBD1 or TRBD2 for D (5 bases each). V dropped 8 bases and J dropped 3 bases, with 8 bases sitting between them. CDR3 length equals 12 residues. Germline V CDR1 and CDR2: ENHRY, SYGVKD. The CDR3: CAIGDLKNIQYF. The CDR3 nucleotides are TGTGCCATCGGGGACCTCAAAAACATTCAGTACTTC.

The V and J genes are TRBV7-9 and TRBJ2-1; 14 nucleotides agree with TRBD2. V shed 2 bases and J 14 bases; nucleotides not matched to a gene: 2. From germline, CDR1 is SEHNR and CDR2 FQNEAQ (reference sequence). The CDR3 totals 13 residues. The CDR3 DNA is TGTGCCAGCAGCTTATCGACTAGCGGGGGGGAGTTCTTC. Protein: CASSLSTSGGEFF.

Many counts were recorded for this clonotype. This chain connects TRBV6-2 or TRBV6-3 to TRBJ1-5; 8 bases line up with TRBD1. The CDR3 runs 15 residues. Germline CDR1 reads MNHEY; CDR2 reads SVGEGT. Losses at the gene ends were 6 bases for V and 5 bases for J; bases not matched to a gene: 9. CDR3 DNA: TGTGCCAGCAGCCCCCGGGCAGGGGGCGATCAGCCCCAGCATTTT. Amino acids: CASSPRAGGDQPQHF.

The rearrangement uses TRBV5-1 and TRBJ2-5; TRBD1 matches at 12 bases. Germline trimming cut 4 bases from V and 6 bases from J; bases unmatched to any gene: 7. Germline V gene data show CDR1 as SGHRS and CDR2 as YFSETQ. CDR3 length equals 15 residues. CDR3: CASSGGQGATQTQYF. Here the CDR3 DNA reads TGCGCCAGCAGCGGGGGACAGGGGGCCACGCAGACCCAGTACTTC.

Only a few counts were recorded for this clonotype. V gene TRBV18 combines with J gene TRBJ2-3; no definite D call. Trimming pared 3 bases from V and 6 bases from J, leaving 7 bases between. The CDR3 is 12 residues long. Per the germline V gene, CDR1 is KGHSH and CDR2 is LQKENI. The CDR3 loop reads CASSPLWDTQYF. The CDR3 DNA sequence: TGTGCCAGCTCACCCCTCTGGGATACGCAGTATTTT.

CDR3 protein: CASSPGQGEYSSPLHF. CDR3 nucleotides: TGCGCCAGCAGCCCCGGACAGGGGGAGTATAGCTCACCCCTCCACTTT. The chain joins TRBV4-3 to TRBJ1-6, with TRBD1 identical over 10 bases. Trimming cost V 4 bases and J 10 bases; bases outside gene matches: 10. The CDR3 runs 16 residues. The V gene's germline CDR1 is LGHNA and CDR2 YSLEER.